The subject of this entry is one T cell receptor (beta chain). Its matching antigen is unknown. Patients who had autoimmune disease history or got systemic immunosuppression were left out. Blood samples were obtained at baseline, cycle 4 day 1, and cycle 7 day 1. This record comes from a study of OX40 agonist ivuxolimab in advanced cancers. General observations from the study: At 0.1 to 3.0 mg/kg and by week 6, clonal expansion occurred in CD4+ and CD8+ blood T cells.

TCRdb's copy holds only in-frame clones and misses some; the assay was immunoSEQ multiplex PCR. The sample lists about 110,000 clones, 75% to 95% occurring once. Trimming took 1 base from V and 1 from J; bases not matched to a gene: 8. CDR1 and CDR2 (germline): MNHNS, SASEGT. This CDR3 has 18 residues. The source was CD4+ or CD8+ T cells sorted from blood, collected in a trial of the OX40 agonist ivuxolimab. This chain connects TRBV6-1 to TRBJ1-3; 9 bases are a match to TRBD1. This receptor was obtained from an adult with an advanced solid tumor such as melanoma, head and neck, liver or kidney cancer. In DNA form, the CDR3 reads TGTGCCAGCAGTGAAGGTGGGACAGGGTATTATTCTGGAAACACCATATATTTT. This codes for CASSEGGTGYYSGNTIYF.